This TCR beta chain was sequenced in a study of T cells in pancreatic ductal adenocarcinoma. A word on this clone: The antigen is not known.

Surgery without prior neoadjuvant therapy was the treatment of the selected pancreatic ductal adenocarcinoma patients. TCRdb's table, derived via immunoSEQ multiplex PCR, lists solely in-frame clones and lacks some. The profile covers 100,000 or so clones, with about 95% appearing a single time and under 3.5% taken by the ten largest. Germline assignment: CDR1 MNHNS and CDR2 SASEGT. Trimming cost V 2 bases and J 7 bases, with 11 bases left between them. This CDR3 contains 14 residues. General study findings and limits: Blood clonality (roughly 0.07) did not differ significantly from tumor (around 0.12). Unique clonotypes were around 7.6-fold more numerous in blood than in tumor. Tumors hold more CD45RO+ effector T cells, which may bias toward lower diversity.

The chain uses TRBV6-1 and TRBJ1-4; no firm D call. Sequencing was performed on PBMCs. The source of this sequence is a human donor with pancreatic ductal adenocarcinoma. CDR3 amino acids: CASSETYVGEKLFF. In DNA form, the CDR3 reads TGTGCCAGCAGTGAAACCTACGTCGGTGAAAAACTGTTTTTT.